A single sample gave rise to the 7 T cell receptor beta chains below, sequenced in a study of T cells in women clearing cervical HPV infection. Generated by immunoSEQ multiplex PCR, the TCRdb table keeps only in-frame clones and is missing some. Its listing shows 30,000 to 45,000 clones. The sequenced material came from blood buffy coat. Receptor source: a woman aged 18-70 years with a cervical HPV16 infection that either progressed to CIN3+ or cleared (not recorded which).

Note on this clone: The read gets to within 3 residues of the CDR3 end, and the germline J gene fills in the rest. The V call is TRBV7-8, the J call TRBJ2-3; no reliable D call. The length of the CDR3 is 13 residues. Germline CDR1 is SGHVS and CDR2 is FQNEAQ. The CDR3 reads CASSRSSNQPQYF. CDR3 DNA (partial): TGTGCCAGCAGCCGGAGTAGCAATCAGCCG.

CDR3 DNA (partial): TGTGCCTGGAGTCTCGGCGGGTATGGGACG. It translates to CAWSLGGYGT. The whole CDR3 is CAWSLGGYGTQYF. The chain joins TRBV30 to TRBJ2-3; tentative D call: TRBD2 (5 bases). The CDR3 goes on 3 residues after the read ends, and that part is filled in from the germline J gene. This CDR3 contains 13 residues. The V gene's germline CDR1 is GTSNPN and CDR2 SVGIG (reference sequence).

On this clone itself: The read falls 3 residues short of the CDR3 end, and the missing part is taken from the germline J gene. The chain has TRBV2 and TRBJ2-3; 7 bases fit TRBD1. The CDR3 covers 13 residues. Germline CDR1 SNHLY, CDR2 FYNNEI. CDR3: CASSAGGQETQYF. The sequenced CDR3 bases are TGTGCCAGCAGTGCAGGGGGACAAGAGACG. The variable domain in full, completed from reference TRBV2 and TRBJ2-3, reads EPEVTQTPSHQVTQMGQEVILRCVPISNHLYFYWYRQILGQKVEFLVSFYNNEISEKSEIFDDQFSVERPDGSNFTLKIRSTKLEDSAMYFCASSAGGQETQYFGPGTRLTVL.

Concerning this clone itself: The missing CDR3 end, 3 residues past where the read stops, is filled in from the germline J gene. Other DNA sequences in this sample translate to the same CDR3. This rearrangement joins TRBV19 to TRBJ1-1; the D is unclear. The germline gives CDR1 LNHDA, CDR2 SQIVND (reference sequence). There are 16 residues in the CDR3. The covered CDR3 bases are TGTGCCAGTAGTATAGATCTATCCAGCGGCCAAGAGACA. This sequence encodes CASSIDLSSGQET. The whole CDR3 protein reads CASSIDLSSGQETAFF.

Regarding this clone: Sequencing ends 3 residues short of the CDR3 end; the germline J gene provides the rest. This chain joins TRBV2 and TRBJ2-2; 8 bases agree with TRBD1. The germline gives CDR1 SNHLY, CDR2 FYNNEI. The trim removed 5 bases at V and 5 bases at J, leaving 7 bases unmatched. This CDR3 comprises 15 residues. CDR3 in amino acids: CASSKDRGQTGELFF. The CDR3 bases that were read are TGTGCCAGCAGTAAAGACAGGGGACAAACCGGGGAG. Complete variable domain (other parts from reference TRBV2 and TRBJ2-2): EPEVTQTPSHQVTQMGQEVILRCVPISNHLYFYWYRQILGQKVEFLVSFYNNEISEKSEIFDDQFSVERPDGSNFTLKIRSTKLEDSAMYFCASSKDRGQTGELFFGEGSRLTVL.

Note on this clone: The read ends 3 residues before the CDR3 terminus; that terminus is restored from the germline J gene. V usage is TRBV5-1 and J usage is TRBJ2-2; the match to TRBD1 covers 7 bases. The CDR3 has 16 amino acids. Germline loops: CDR1 SGHRS, CDR2 YFSETQ. The chain's CDR3 is CASSLAPGQDSPPLFF. The DNA read from the CDR3 is TGCGCCAGCAGCTTGGCCCCAGGACAGGATAGTCCACCG.

As for this clone: The read is 3 residues too short to cover the CDR3 end, so that end is filled in from the germline J gene. V is TRBV9 and J is TRBJ1-6; maybe TRBD1 (6 bases). This CDR3 spans 16 amino acids. Per germline, CDR1 SGDLS and CDR2 YYNGEE. Trimming left V 3 bases short and J 7 bases short, with 17 bases between. This CDR3 is CASSASSTGFNSPLHF. Incomplete CDR3 DNA: TGTGCCAGCAGCGCGTCGTCGACAGGATTCAATTCACCC.